This T cell receptor beta chain was sequenced during a study of metastatic and nonmetastatic thyroid tumors. Study overall: Comparison of repertoires was carried out across blood and tumor or nodule tissue from malignant and benign thyroid patients. General study results and limits: Reported TCR beta diversity, measured in blood and tumor, was significantly higher for malignant thyroid tumors than for benign nodules.

No treatment had been given to any patient before thyroid surgery. Under the authors' procedure: The distant-metastasis classifier for papillary thyroid cancer was built from CDR3 differences across clinicopathological groups. TCRdb re-called clones via MiXCR from the PCR reads. TCRdb, not the original authors, processed these V and J calls. Of approximately 17,000 clones in the sample, about 27% are singletons; the top ten hold roughly a sixth. CDR1 MNHEY and CDR2 SMNVEV come from the germline V gene (reference sequence). The CDR3 covers 15 residues. Concerning this clone itself: Its specificity is unknown. At one end the junction does not follow the germline gene, possibly because of a read error.

This chain connects TRBV27 to TRBJ1-6, with TRBD1 matching over 8 bases. The receptor comes from a female donor with papillary thyroid cancer or a benign thyroid nodule (not recorded which). Some clones in this sample may be carry-over from other donors' samples. The sequenced sample was tumor tissue. The DNA for the CDR3 is TGTTCCAGCAGTCCACAGGGGGGTGGGAATTCACCCCTCCACTTT. This sequence encodes CSSSPQGGGNSPLHF.